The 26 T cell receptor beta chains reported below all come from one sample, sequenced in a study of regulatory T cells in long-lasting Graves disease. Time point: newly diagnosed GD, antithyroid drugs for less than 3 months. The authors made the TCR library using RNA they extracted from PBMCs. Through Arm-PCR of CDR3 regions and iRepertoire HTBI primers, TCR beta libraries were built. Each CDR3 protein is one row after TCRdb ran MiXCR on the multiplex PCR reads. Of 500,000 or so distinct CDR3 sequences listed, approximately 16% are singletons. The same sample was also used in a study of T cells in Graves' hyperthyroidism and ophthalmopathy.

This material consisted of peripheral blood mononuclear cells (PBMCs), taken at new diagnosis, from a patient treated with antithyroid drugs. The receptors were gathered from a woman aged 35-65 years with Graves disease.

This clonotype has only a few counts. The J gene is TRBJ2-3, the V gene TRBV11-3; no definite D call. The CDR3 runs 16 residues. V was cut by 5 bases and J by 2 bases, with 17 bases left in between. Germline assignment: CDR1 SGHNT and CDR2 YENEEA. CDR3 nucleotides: TGTGCCAGCAGCCCCTCCTATACCCCTTACACAGATACGCAGTATTTT. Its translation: CASSPSYTPYTDTQYF.

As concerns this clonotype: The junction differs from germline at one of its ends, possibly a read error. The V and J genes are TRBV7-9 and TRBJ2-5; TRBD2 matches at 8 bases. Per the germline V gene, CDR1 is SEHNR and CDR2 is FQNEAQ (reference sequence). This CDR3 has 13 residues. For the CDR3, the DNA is TGTGCCAACAGCCTAGCGGGCGGAGAGACCCAGTACTTC. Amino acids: CANSLAGGETQYF.

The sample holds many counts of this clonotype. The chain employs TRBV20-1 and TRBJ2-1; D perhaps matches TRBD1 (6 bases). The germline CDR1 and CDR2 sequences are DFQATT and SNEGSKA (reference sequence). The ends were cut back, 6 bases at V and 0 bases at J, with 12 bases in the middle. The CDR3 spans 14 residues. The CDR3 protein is CSAGDTSSYNEQFF. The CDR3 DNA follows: TGCAGTGCCGGGGACACTAGCTCCTACAATGAGCAGTTCTTC.

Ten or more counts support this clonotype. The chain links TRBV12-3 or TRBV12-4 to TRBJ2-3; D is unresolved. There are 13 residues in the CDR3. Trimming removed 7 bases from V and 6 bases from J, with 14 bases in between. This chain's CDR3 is CASILGVSDTQYF. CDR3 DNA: TGTGCCAGCATCTTAGGAGTGTCGGATACGCAGTATTTT.

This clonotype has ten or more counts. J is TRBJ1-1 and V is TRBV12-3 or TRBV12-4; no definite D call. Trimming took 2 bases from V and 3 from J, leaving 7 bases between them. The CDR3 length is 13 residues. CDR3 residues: CASSLKVYTEAFF. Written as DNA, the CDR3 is TGTGCCAGCAGTTTAAAGGTATACACTGAAGCTTTCTTT.

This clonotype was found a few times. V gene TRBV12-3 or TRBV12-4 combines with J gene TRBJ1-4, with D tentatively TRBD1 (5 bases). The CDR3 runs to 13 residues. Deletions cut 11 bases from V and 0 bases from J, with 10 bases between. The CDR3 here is CAVPGATNEKLFF. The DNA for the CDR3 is TGTGCCGTCCCGGGGGCAACTAATGAAAAACTGTTTTTT.

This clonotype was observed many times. Here the CDR3 reads CASSLSVLGYTF. CDR3 in DNA: TGTGCCAGCAGTTTAAGTGTGCTTGGCTACACCTTC. This chain uses TRBV12-3 or TRBV12-4 with TRBJ1-2; D is unclear. Trimming cost V 2 bases and J 7 bases, with 8 bases left between them. The CDR3 contains 12 residues.

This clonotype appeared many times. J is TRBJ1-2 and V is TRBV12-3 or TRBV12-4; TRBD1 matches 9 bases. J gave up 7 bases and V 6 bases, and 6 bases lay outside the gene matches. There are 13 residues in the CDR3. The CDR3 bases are TGTGCCAGCAGCGGGACAGGGCTAGGTGGCTACACCTTC. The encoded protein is CASSGTGLGGYTF.

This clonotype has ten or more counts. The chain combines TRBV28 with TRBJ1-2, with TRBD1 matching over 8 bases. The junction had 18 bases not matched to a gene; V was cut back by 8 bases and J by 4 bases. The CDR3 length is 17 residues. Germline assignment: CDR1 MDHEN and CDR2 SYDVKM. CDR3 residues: CASSPPIGPGGAYGYTF. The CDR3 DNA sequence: TGTGCCAGCTCACCTCCGATTGGGCCAGGGGGCGCCTATGGCTACACCTTC.

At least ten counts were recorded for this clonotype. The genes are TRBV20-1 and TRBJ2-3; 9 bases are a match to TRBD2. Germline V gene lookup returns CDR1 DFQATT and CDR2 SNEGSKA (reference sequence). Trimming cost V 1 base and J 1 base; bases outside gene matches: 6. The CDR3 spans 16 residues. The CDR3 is CSARVGPSGGTDTQYF. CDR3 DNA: TGCAGTGCTAGAGTGGGTCCTAGCGGGGGCACAGATACGCAGTATTTT.

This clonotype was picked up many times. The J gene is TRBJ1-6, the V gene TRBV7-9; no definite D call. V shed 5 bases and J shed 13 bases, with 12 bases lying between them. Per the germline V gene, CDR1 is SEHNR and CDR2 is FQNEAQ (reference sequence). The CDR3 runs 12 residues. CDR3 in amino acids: CASSPPGVPLHF. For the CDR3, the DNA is TGTGCCAGCAGCCCCCCTGGCGTCCCCCTCCACTTT.

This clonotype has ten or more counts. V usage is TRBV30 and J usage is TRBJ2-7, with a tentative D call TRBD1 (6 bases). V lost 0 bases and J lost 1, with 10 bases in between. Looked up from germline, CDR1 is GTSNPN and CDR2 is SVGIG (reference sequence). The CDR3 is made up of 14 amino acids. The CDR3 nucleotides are TGTGCCTGGAGTGTTGGGGGCCTTTCCTACGAGCAGTACTTC. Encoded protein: CAWSVGGLSYEQYF.

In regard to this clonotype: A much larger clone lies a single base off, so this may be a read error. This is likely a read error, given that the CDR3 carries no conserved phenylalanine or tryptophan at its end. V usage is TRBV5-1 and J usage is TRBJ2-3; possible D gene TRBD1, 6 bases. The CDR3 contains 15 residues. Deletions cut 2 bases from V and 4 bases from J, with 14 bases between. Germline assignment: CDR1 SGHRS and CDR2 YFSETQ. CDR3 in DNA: TGCGCCAGCAGCTTCCCCAGGGGTACCTCAGATACGCAGTATTCT. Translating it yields CASSFPRGTSDTQYS.

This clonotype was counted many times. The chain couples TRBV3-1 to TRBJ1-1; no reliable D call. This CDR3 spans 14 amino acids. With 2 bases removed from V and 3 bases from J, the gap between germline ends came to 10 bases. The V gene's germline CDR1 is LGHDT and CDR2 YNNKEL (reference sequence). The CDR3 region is CASSQRVLDTEAFF. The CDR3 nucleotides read TGTGCCAGCAGCCAAAGGGTTTTGGACACTGAAGCTTTCTTT.

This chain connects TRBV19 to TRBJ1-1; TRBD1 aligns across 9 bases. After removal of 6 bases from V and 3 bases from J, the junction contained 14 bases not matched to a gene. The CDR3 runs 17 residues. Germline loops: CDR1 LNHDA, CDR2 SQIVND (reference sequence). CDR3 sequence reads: CASRGRQGDFEDTEAFF. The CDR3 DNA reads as TGTGCCAGTAGGGGAAGACAGGGGGATTTCGAGGACACTGAAGCTTTCTTT.

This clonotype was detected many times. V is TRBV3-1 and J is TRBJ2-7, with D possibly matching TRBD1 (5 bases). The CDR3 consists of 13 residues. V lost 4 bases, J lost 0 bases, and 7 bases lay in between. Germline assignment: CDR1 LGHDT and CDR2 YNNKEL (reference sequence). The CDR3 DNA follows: TGTGCCAGCAGCCCGGACACCTCCTACGAGCAGTACTTC. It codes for CASSPDTSYEQYF.

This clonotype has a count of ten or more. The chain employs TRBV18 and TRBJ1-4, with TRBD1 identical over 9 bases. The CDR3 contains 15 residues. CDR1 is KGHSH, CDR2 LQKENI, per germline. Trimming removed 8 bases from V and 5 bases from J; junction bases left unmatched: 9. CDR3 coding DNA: TGTGCCAGCAGCCCACGGGGACAGGGAAATGAAAAACTGTTTTTT. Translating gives CASSPRGQGNEKLFF.

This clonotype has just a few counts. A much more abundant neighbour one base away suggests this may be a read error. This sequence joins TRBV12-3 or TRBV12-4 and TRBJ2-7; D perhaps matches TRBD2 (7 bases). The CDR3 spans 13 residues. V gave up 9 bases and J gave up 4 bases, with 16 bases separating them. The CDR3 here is CASTGGGQYEQYF. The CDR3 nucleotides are TGTGCCAGTACTGGCGGGGGCCAGTACGAGCAGTACTTC.

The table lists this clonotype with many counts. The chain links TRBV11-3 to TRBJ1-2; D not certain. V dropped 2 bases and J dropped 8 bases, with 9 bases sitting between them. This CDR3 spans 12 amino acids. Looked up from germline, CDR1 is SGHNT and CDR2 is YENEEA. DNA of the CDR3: TGTGCCAGCAGCTTAACCCACGGGGGCTACACCTTC. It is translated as CASSLTHGGYTF.

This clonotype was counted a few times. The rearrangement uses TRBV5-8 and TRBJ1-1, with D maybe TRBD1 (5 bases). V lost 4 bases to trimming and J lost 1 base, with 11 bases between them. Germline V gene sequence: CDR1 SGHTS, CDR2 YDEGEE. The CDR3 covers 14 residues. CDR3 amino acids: CASSLWGRNTEAFF. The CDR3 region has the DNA TGTGCCAGCAGCCTGTGGGGCAGGAACACTGAAGCTTTCTTT.

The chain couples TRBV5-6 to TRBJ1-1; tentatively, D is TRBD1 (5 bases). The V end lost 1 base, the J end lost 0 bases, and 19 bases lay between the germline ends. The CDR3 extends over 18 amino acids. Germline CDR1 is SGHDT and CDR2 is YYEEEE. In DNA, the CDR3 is TGTGCCAGCAGCTTGAAAAGGGGCGCGGCCGGCTTGAACACTGAAGCTTTCTTT. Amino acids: CASSLKRGAAGLNTEAFF.

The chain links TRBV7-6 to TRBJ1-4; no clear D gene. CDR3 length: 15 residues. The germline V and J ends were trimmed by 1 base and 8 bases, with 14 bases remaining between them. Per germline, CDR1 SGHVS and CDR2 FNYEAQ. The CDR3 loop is CASSLERSTGEKLFF. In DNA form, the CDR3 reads TGTGCCAGCAGCTTAGAGAGATCCACGGGGGAAAAACTGTTTTTT. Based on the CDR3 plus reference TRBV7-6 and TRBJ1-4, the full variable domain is GAGVSQSPRYKVTKRGQDVALRCDPISGHVSLYWYRQALGQGPEFLTYFNYEAQQDKSGLPNDRFSAERPEGSISTLTIQRTEQRDSAMYRCASSLERSTGEKLFFGSGTQLSVL.

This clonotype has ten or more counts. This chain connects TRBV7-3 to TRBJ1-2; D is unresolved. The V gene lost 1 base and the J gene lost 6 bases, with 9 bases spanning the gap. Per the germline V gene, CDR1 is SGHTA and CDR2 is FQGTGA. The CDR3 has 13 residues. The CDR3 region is CASSLMGKDGYTF. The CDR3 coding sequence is TGTGCCAGCAGCTTAATGGGGAAGGATGGCTACACCTTC.

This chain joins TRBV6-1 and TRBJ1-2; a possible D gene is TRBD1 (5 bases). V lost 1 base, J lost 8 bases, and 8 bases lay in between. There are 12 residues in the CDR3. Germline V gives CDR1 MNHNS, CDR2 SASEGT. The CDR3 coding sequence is TGTGCCAGCAGTGAAGTGAGGGGCGGCTACACCTTC. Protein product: CASSEVRGGYTF.

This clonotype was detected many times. CDR3 residues: CASSQDGYGYTF. The DNA for the CDR3 is TGTGCCAGCAGCCAAGACGGGTACGGCTACACCTTC. The V gene is TRBV3-1, the J gene TRBJ1-2; D gene uncertain. With 0 bases removed from V and 8 bases from J, the gap between germline ends came to 7 bases. Looked up from germline, CDR1 is LGHDT and CDR2 is YNNKEL (reference sequence). The CDR3 sequence is 12 residues long.

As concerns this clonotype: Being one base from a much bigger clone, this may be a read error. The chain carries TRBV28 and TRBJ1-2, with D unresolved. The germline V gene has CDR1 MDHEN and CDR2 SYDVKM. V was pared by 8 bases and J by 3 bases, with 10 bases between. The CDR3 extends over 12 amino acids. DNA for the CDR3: TGTGCCAGCGGTCGCGGGGACTATGGCTACACCTTC. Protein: CASGRGDYGYTF.